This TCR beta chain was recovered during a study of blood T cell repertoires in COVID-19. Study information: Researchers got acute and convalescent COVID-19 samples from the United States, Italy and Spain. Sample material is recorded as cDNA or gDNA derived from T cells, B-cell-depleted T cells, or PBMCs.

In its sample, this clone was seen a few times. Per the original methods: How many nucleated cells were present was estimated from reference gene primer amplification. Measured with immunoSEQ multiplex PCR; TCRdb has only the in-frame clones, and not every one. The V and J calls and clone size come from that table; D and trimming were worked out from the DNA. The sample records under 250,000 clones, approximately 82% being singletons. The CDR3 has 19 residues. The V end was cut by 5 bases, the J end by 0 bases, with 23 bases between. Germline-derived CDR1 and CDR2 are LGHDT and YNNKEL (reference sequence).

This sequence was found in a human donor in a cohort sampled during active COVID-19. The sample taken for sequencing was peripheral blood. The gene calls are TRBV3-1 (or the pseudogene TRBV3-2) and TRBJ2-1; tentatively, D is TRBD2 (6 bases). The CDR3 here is CASSWAPWISGSSYNEQFF. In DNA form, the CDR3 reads TGTGCCAGCAGCTGGGCCCCGTGGATTAGCGGAAGCTCCTACAATGAGCAGTTCTTC.